This is a list of T cell receptor beta chains from one sample in a study of spatial heterogeneity in lung cancer. TCRdb itself ran the 5' RACE reads through MiXCR, one entry per CDR3 protein. The data hold approximately 7,600 distinct CDR3 sequences, with 14% observed a single time. The source material was lung tumor tissue, sampled at surgery. The receptors stem from a female donor with early-stage non-small cell lung cancer. Both conserved end residues are part of each CDR3. Fields, in order: V gene, J gene, D gene, clone size, CDR3 protein, CDR3 DNA. The D gene is left open where the match is weak. Some rows mark clone size as missing; the rest say once, few, many or name a class of expanded clone.

TRBV7-9	TRBJ2-7	NA	medium-sized	CASSLRREQYF	TGTGCCAGCAGCTTAAGGCGGGAGCAGTACTTC
TRBV20-1	TRBJ2-5	NA	NA	CSARVNPGETQYF	TGCAGTGCTAGAGTAAACCCAGGGGAGACCCAGTACTTC
TRBV7-9	TRBJ2-6	NA	many	CASSLVSINVLTF	TGTGCCAGCAGCTTAGTGTCTATAAACGTCCTGACTTTC
TRBV2	TRBJ1-2	NA	many	CASSPRRGLSGGYTF	TGTGCCAGCAGTCCTAGACGGGGGTTATCAGGAGGCTACACCTTC
TRBV20-1	TRBJ2-4	TRBD1	many	CSASSGQGLNIQYF	TGCAGTGCTAGTTCAGGACAGGGGCTCAACATTCAGTACTTC
TRBV5-5	TRBJ1-2	NA	medium-sized	CASSTRLDRSSYTF	TGTGCCAGCAGCACCCGCCTGGACAGATCGAGCTACACCTTC
TRBV5-1	TRBJ2-3	TRBD2	many	CASSLEAGEDTQYF	TGCGCCAGCAGCTTGGAAGCGGGGGAAGATACGCAGTATTTT
TRBV6-1	TRBJ2-3	NA	many	CASSEIGRLVVDTQYF	TGTGCCAGCAGTGAAATTGGTCGACTAGTGGTGGATACGCAGTATTTT
TRBV6-1	TRBJ2-3	NA	medium-sized	CASSEPATQYF	TGTGCCAGCAGTGAACCGGCTACGCAGTATTTT
TRBV11-2	TRBJ2-2	NA	many	CASSLVTGPGELFF	TGTGCCAGCAGCTTAGTTACGGGGCCCGGGGAGCTGTTTTTT
TRBV12-3/TRBV12-4	TRBJ2-3	NA	many	CASSFLSPGGDTQYF	TGTGCCAGCAGTTTTTTGTCTCCGGGCGGGGATACGCAGTATTTT
TRBV15	TRBJ2-3	TRBD2	many	CATSTVMGGNTQYF	TGTGCCACCAGCACAGTGATGGGGGGGAATACGCAGTATTTT
TRBV4-2	TRBJ2-5	NA	few	CASSQDRRNFETQYF	TGTGCCAGCAGCCAAGATCGTAGGAATTTCGAGACCCAGTACTTC
TRBV7-2	TRBJ1-3	TRBD1	few	CASSSGGTGRNTIYF	TGTGCCAGCAGCTCGGGCGGGACAGGGCGGAACACCATATATTTT
TRBV3-1	TRBJ2-5	NA	many	CASSRLQYRKETQYF	TGTGCCAGCAGCCGATTACAATACAGGAAAGAGACCCAGTACTTC
TRBV7-2	TRBJ1-1	NA	medium-sized	CASSLSTRTEAFF	TGTGCCAGCAGCTTAAGTACCCGGACTGAAGCTTTCTTT
TRBV4-2	TRBJ2-2	NA	many	CASSQRRGYPNTGELFF	TGTGCCAGCAGCCAACGTCGAGGGTATCCGAACACCGGGGAGCTGTTTTTT
TRBV5-1	TRBJ2-7	NA	many	CASSLATEARKQYF	TGCGCCAGCAGCTTGGCCACAGAGGCGAGGAAGCAGTACTTC
TRBV7-2	TRBJ2-5	NA	many	CASSLTLQETQYF	TGTGCCAGCAGCTTAACCCTTCAAGAGACCCAGTACTTC
TRBV20-1	TRBJ2-1	NA	few	CSARDGPALLNSYNEQFF	TGCAGTGCTAGAGACGGTCCAGCCCTCCTGAACTCCTACAATGAGCAGTTCTTC
TRBV7-2	TRBJ2-7	TRBD1	many	CASSYGQGKVRGQYF	TGTGCCAGCAGCTATGGACAGGGGAAGGTGCGTGGGCAGTACTTC
TRBV4-2	TRBJ2-7	NA	NA	CASSSTDSEQYF	TGTGCCAGCAGTTCGACAGACTCCGAGCAGTACTTC
TRBV5-4	TRBJ2-3	NA	medium-sized	CASSPRRATDTQYF	TGTGCCAGCAGCCCTCGCAGGGCCACAGATACGCAGTATTTT
TRBV7-3	TRBJ2-7	NA	medium-sized	CASSLGGGANYEQYF	TGTGCCAGCAGCTTAGGCGGGGGCGCTAACTACGAGCAGTACTTC
TRBV2	TRBJ1-1	NA	many	CASSWTEPEAFF	TGTGCCAGCAGTTGGACAGAACCTGAAGCTTTCTTT
TRBV7-3	TRBJ1-1	NA	NA	CASSLHGQNTEAFF	TGTGCCAGCAGCCTACATGGGCAGAACACTGAAGCTTTCTTT
TRBV7-9	TRBJ1-4	NA	many	CASNPTGVGEKLFF	TGTGCCAGCAATCCCACGGGGGTTGGCGAAAAACTGTTTTTT
TRBV12-3/TRBV12-4	TRBJ2-3	NA	medium-sized	CASSLEWNTDTQYF	TGTGCCAGCAGTTTGGAGTGGAACACAGATACGCAGTATTTT
TRBV28	TRBJ2-4	NA	NA	CASSRHTGAKNIQYF	TGTGCCAGCAGTCGACACACAGGGGCCAAAAACATTCAGTACTTC
TRBV6-1	TRBJ1-5	TRBD1	medium-sized	CASRAQGAGQPQHF	TGTGCCAGCAGAGCCCAGGGGGCGGGTCAGCCCCAGCATTTT
TRBV5-8	TRBJ1-2	NA	NA	CASSLGQPGYYGYTF	TGTGCCAGCAGCTTGGGACAGCCGGGCTACTATGGCTACACCTTC
TRBV3-1	TRBJ2-7	NA	medium-sized	CASSFLPGSYEQYF	TGTGCCAGCAGCTTCCTGCCCGGGAGCTACGAGCAGTACTTC
TRBV29-1	TRBJ1-2	NA	NA	CSVEEQTDGYTF	TGCAGCGTTGAAGAACAAACAGATGGCTACACCTTC
TRBV18	TRBJ1-5	NA	NA	CASSPQGVGSNQPQHF	TGTGCCAGCTCACCACAGGGTGTGGGTAGCAATCAGCCCCAGCATTTT
TRBV28	TRBJ2-3	TRBD2	many	CASSRGGLAATDTQYF	TGTGCCAGCTCCCGTGGGGGACTAGCGGCCACAGATACGCAGTATTTT
TRBV6-1	TRBJ1-6	NA	many	CASSDGRTSPLHF	TGTGCCAGCAGTGATGGGCGGACTTCACCCCTCCACTTT
TRBV27	TRBJ1-4	NA	medium-sized	CASSLLGTAEKLFF	TGTGCCAGCAGTTTACTAGGGACGGCTGAAAAACTGTTTTTT
TRBV20-1	TRBJ1-5	NA	many	CSASRGGGAGQPQHF	TGCAGTGCTAGCCGAGGGGGGGGCGCGGGCCAGCCCCAGCATTTT
TRBV11-1	TRBJ1-1	TRBD1	medium-sized	CASSRTLDRGAEAFF	TGTGCCAGCAGCCGAACGCTGGACAGGGGGGCTGAAGCTTTCTTT
TRBV12-3/TRBV12-4	TRBJ2-7	NA	NA	CASSLSRGGTATSYEQYF	TGTGCCAGCAGTTTATCTCGGGGGGGGACAGCCACTTCCTACGAGCAGTACTTC
TRBV7-9	TRBJ2-3	TRBD2	many	CASSPSGATDTQYF	TGTGCCAGCAGCCCCAGCGGGGCGACAGATACGCAGTATTTT
TRBV12-3/TRBV12-4	TRBJ2-5	NA	many	CASSFPWTRETQYF	TGTGCCAGCAGTTTCCCCTGGACAAGGGAGACCCAGTACTTC